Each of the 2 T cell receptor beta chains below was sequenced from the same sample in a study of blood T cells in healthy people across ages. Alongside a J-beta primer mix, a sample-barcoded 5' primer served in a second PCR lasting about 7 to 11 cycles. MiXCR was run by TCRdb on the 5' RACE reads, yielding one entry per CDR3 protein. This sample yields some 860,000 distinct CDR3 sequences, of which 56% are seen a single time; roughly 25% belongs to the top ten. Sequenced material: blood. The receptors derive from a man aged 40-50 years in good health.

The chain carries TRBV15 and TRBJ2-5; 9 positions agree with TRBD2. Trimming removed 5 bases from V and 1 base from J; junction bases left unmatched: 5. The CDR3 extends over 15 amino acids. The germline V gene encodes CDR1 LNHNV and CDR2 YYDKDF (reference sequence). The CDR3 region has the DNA TGTGCCACCAGCGGGCGGACTAGCGCCCAAGAGACCCAGTACTTC. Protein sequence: CATSGRTSAQETQYF.

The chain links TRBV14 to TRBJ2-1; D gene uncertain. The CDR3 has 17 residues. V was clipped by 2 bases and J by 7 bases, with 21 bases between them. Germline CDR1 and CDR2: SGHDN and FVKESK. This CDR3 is CASSQTKPDPKRNEQFF. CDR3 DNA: TGTGCCAGCAGCCAAACTAAGCCGGACCCCAAAAGGAATGAGCAGTTCTTC.